The 21 T cell receptor beta chains in this list originate from one sample, sequenced in a study of CD8 T cells in ankylosing spondylitis. TCRdb ran MiXCR on the 5' RACE reads and lists one entry per CDR3 protein. The table records about 340,000 distinct CDR3 sequences, over 12% of them present only once. The specimen was blood, either unsorted or a sorted T cell fraction (not recorded which). The source is a male donor with ankylosing spondylitis or in good health (not recorded which).

J is TRBJ2-2 and V is TRBV5-1; 9 bases agree with TRBD2. The ends lost 2 bases at V and 1 base at J; junction bases unmatched: 9. In germline, CDR1 is SGHRS, CDR2 YFSETQ. The CDR3 is made up of 18 amino acids. CDR3 sequence (DNA): TGCGCCAGCAGCTTTAAAGCTAGCGGGACCCTGAACACCGGGGAGCTGTTTTTT. It specifies CASSFKASGTLNTGELFF.

The chain carries TRBV4-2 and TRBJ2-5, with TRBD2 as a possible D gene (5 bases). Per the germline V gene, CDR1 is LGHNA and CDR2 is YNFKEQ. V shed 1 base and J shed 3 bases, with 12 bases lying between them. The CDR3 consists of 15 residues. CDR3 in DNA: TGTGCCAGCAGCCAAGGTTCGACTACCGAAGAGACCCAGTACTTC. Its translation is CASSQGSTTEETQYF.

The chain joins TRBV9 to TRBJ1-3; D ambiguous. Germline values: CDR1 SGDLS, CDR2 YYNGEE. V shed 4 bases and J shed 7 bases, with 12 bases lying between them. The CDR3 is 13 amino acids. CDR3 residues: CASSPRGLNTIYF. CDR3 nucleotide sequence: TGTGCCAGCAGCCCCCGCGGACTGAACACCATATATTTT.

This clonotype has a count of ten or more. V gene TRBV5-1 combines with J gene TRBJ2-2; D is perhaps TRBD1 or TRBD2 (6 bases each). CDR3 size: 14 residues. Trimming shortened V by 0 bases and J by 4 bases, and 7 bases separated the two germline ends. The germline V gene has CDR1 SGHRS and CDR2 YFSETQ. The CDR3 is CASSLEGGTGELFF. The CDR3, as DNA: TGCGCCAGCAGCTTGGAGGGGGGCACCGGGGAGCTGTTTTTT. Using reference TRBV5-1 and TRBJ2-2 for the parts outside the CDR3, the full variable domain is KAGVTQTPRYLIKTRGQQVTLSCSPISGHRSVSWYQQTPGQGLQFLFEYFSETQRNKGNFPGRFSGRQFSNSRSEMNVSTLELGDSALYLCASSLEGGTGELFFGEGSRLTVL.

The chain combines TRBV19 with TRBJ2-3; D gene unclear. The CDR3 runs to 16 residues. The germline CDR1 and CDR2 sequences are LNHDA and SQIVND (reference sequence). Trimming removed 3 bases from V and 0 bases from J, with 13 bases in between. CDR3 nucleotides: TGTGCCAGTAGTATCCCGGGTTTGCCGAGCACAGATACGCAGTATTTT. Protein: CASSIPGLPSTDTQYF.

The CDR3 loop is CASSEFGQGKYEQYF. CDR3 coding DNA: TGTGCCAGCAGTGAATTTGGTCAGGGAAAATACGAGCAGTACTTC. The chain uses TRBV25-1 and TRBJ2-7; tentatively, D is TRBD1 (5 bases). Per germline, CDR1 MGHDK and CDR2 SYGVNS. Trimming shortened V by 1 base and J by 4 bases, and 14 bases separated the two germline ends. The CDR3 runs to 15 residues.

This chain uses TRBV5-1 with TRBJ1-1; 8 bases are shared with TRBD1. CDR3 length equals 16 residues. The germline V gene encodes CDR1 SGHRS and CDR2 YFSETQ. J was trimmed by 1 base and V by 4 bases; bases with no gene match: 9. The CDR3 region has the DNA TGCGCCAGCAGCGCGGCAAAAGGACAGGGGAACACTGAAGCTTTCTTT. Translation: CASSAAKGQGNTEAFF.

This clonotype appeared a few times. The rearrangement joins TRBV5-1 to TRBJ2-5; 8 nucleotides align to TRBD2. With 1 base clipped from V and 5 bases from J, the junction kept 7 bases outside the gene matches. Per germline, CDR1 SGHRS and CDR2 YFSETQ. The CDR3 length is 15 residues. The CDR3 protein is CASSLTGGPSETQYF. CDR3 nucleotides: TGCGCCAGCAGCTTGACGGGAGGGCCCTCCGAGACCCAGTACTTC.

There are many counts of this clonotype. The chain has TRBV9 and TRBJ1-2; no firm D call. CDR1 and CDR2 (germline): SGDLS, YYNGEE. V lost 0 bases and J lost 3, with 9 bases in between. This CDR3 is built from 14 residues. The CDR3 nucleotides are TGTGCCAGCAGCGTAGGACCGGGAGACTATGGCTACACCTTC. Its translation: CASSVGPGDYGYTF. Variable domain in full (rest from reference TRBV9 and TRBJ1-2): DSGVTQTPKHLITATGQRVTLRCSPRSGDLSVYWYQQSLDQGLQFLIQYYNGEERAKGNILERFSAQQFPDLHSELNLSSLELGDSALYFCASSVGPGDYGYTFGSGTRLTVV.

The chain carries TRBV5-1 and TRBJ1-2, with a weak D call TRBD1 (6 bases). Trimming left V 4 bases short and J 2 bases short, with 18 bases between. This CDR3 spans 16 amino acids. Germline-derived CDR1 and CDR2 are SGHRS and YFSETQ. The CDR3 reads CASSPRGAKSNYGYTF. CDR3 coding DNA: TGCGCCAGCAGCCCGAGGGGGGCGAAGTCCAACTATGGCTACACCTTC.

This clonotype was picked up a small number of times. For the CDR3, the DNA is TGTGCCAGCAGCTTAGCTTTGACCGAGAACACGCAGTATTTT. Translating it yields CASSLALTENTQYF. The chain joins TRBV7-9 to TRBJ2-3; no definite D call. Germline V gives CDR1 SEHNR, CDR2 FQNEAQ (reference sequence). CDR3 length: 14 residues. V was trimmed by 0 bases and J by 9 bases, leaving 13 bases between them.

This clonotype showed up just a few times. The chain has TRBV5-1 and TRBJ1-5; TRBD1 matches at 10 bases. Germline assignment: CDR1 SGHRS and CDR2 YFSETQ. The CDR3 is 14 residues long. The V and J ends lost 4 bases and 7 bases, in that order; junction bases with no gene match: 5. CDR3 DNA sequence: TGCGCCAGCAGCCGGGGGACAGGGGAGCAGCCCCAGCATTTT. Encoded protein: CASSRGTGEQPQHF.

The chain recombines TRBV27 with TRBJ2-3; D call uncertain. The V end was cut by 0 bases, the J end by 2 bases, with 6 bases between. The CDR3 is 14 residues long. Germline CDR1 is MNHEY and CDR2 is SMNVEV (reference sequence). DNA for the CDR3: TGTGCCAGCAGTTTATCGTCGAACACAGATACGCAGTATTTT. It specifies CASSLSSNTDTQYF.

This clonotype was picked up a small number of times. The chain recombines TRBV15 with TRBJ2-5; TRBD1 or TRBD2 may be the D gene (5 bases each). V shed 0 bases and J shed 4 bases, with 9 bases lying between them. Per germline, CDR1 LNHNV and CDR2 YYDKDF (reference sequence). The CDR3 has 14 residues. CDR3 DNA: TGTGCCACCAGCAGAGATGGGGCGGGAGAGACCCAGTACTTC. Its protein is CATSRDGAGETQYF.

V is TRBV29-1 and J is TRBJ1-2; D is undetermined. V lost 7 bases and J lost 4, with 16 bases in between. This CDR3 has 13 amino acids. Germline-derived CDR1 and CDR2 are SQVTM and ANQGSEA. The CDR3 spells CSAPIPRGYGYTF. CDR3 coding DNA: TGCAGCGCCCCTATTCCAAGAGGCTATGGCTACACCTTC. Drawing the rest from reference TRBV29-1 and TRBJ1-2, the complete variable domain is SAVISQKPSRDICQRGTSLTIQCQVDSQVTMMFWYRQQPGQSLTLIATANQGSEATYESGFVIDKFPISRPNLTFSTLTVSNMSPEDSSIYLCSAPIPRGYGYTFGSGTRLTVV.

The chain joins TRBV20-1 to TRBJ1-1, with D unclear. The CDR3 has 12 amino acids. Trimming shortened V by 1 base and J by 1 base, and 4 bases separated the two germline ends. Germline V gene data show CDR1 as DFQATT and CDR2 as SNEGSKA (reference sequence). This CDR3 is CSARGWNTEAFF. The CDR3 DNA follows: TGCAGTGCTAGAGGTTGGAACACTGAAGCTTTCTTT.

The chain has TRBV12-3 or TRBV12-4 and TRBJ1-1; a weak D match, TRBD1 (5 bases). Between the trimmed V and J ends, which lost 8 bases and 2 bases, there was a span of 15 bases. The CDR3 is 14 residues long. The CDR3 DNA is TGTGCCAGCGGACCTTATGGGGGAAACACTGAAGCTTTCTTT. Encoded protein: CASGPYGGNTEAFF.

This clonotype was observed a few times. The chain uses TRBV14 and TRBJ1-2; D possibly corresponds to TRBD1 (5 bases). V lost 0 bases and J lost 6, with 14 bases in between. The CDR3 has 15 residues. CDR1 is SGHDN and CDR2 is FVKESK in the germline V gene. The CDR3 here is CASSQDLQDPHGYTF. The CDR3, as DNA: TGTGCCAGCAGCCAAGATTTACAGGACCCACATGGCTACACCTTC.

This clonotype was counted a few times. The CDR3 is CASSSHRSSYNEQFF. CDR3 sequence (DNA): TGTGCCAGCAGCTCACACAGAAGCTCCTACAATGAGCAGTTCTTC. The chain has TRBV9 and TRBJ2-1; D not certain. V was cut by 4 bases and J by 0 bases, with 11 bases left in between. Per the germline V gene, CDR1 is SGDLS and CDR2 is YYNGEE. CDR3 length: 15 amino acids.

This clonotype was observed a handful of times. The chain uses TRBV6-1 and TRBJ2-1; D remains unclear. Per the germline V gene, CDR1 is MNHNS and CDR2 is SASEGT. The CDR3 loop spans 15 amino acids. V lost 8 bases and J lost 0, with 14 bases in between. The CDR3 protein is CASQTNPSSYNEQFF. The CDR3 coding sequence is TGTGCCAGCCAGACAAATCCTAGCTCCTACAATGAGCAGTTCTTC.

The CDR3 spells CAISQTQGSNTEAFF. DNA for the CDR3: TGTGCCATCAGTCAGACACAGGGATCGAACACTGAAGCTTTCTTT. V usage is TRBV10-3 and J usage is TRBJ1-1, with D possibly TRBD1 on 6 matching bases. Trimming shortened V by 5 bases and J by 1 base, and 14 bases separated the two germline ends. Germline V gene data show CDR1 as ENHRY and CDR2 as SYGVKD. The CDR3 has 15 amino acids.